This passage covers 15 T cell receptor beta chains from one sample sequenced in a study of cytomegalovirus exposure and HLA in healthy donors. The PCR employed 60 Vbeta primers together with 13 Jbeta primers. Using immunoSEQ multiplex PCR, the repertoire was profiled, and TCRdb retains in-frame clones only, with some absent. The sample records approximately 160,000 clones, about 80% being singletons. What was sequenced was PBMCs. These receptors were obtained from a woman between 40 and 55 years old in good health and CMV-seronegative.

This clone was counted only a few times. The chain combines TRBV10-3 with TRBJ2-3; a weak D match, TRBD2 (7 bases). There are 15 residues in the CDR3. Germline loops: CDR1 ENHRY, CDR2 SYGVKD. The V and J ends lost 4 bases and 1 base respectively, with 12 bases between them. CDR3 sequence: CAISVGGRGTDTQYF. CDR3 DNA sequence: TGTGCCATCAGTGTCGGGGGGCGCGGCACAGATACGCAGTATTTT.

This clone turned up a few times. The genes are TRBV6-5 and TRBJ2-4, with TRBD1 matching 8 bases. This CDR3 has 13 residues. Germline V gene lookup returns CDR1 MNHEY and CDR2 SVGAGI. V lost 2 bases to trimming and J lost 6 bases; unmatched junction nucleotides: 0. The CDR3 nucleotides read TGTGCCAGCAGTTACGGACAGGGAAACATTCAGTACTTC. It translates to CASSYGQGNIQYF.

This CDR3 reads CASSQDLGGYNEQFF. DNA of the CDR3: TGTGCCAGCAGCCAAGATCTGGGGGGTTACAATGAGCAGTTCTTC. This chain uses TRBV4-2 with TRBJ2-1, with a possible D match to TRBD2 (6 bases). The CDR3 extends over 15 amino acids. CDR1 is LGHNA and CDR2 is YNFKEQ in the germline V gene. The ends were cut back, 0 bases at V and 4 bases at J, with 10 bases in the middle.

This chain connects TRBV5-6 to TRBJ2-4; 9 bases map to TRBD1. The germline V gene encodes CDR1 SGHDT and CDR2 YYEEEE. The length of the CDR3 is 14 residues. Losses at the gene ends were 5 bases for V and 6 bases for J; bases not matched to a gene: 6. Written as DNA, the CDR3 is TGTGCCAGCAGTTCCGGGACAGGGACAAACATTCAGTACTTC. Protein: CASSSGTGTNIQYF. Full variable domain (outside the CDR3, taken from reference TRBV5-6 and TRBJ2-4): DAGVTQSPTHLIKTRGQQVTLRCSPKSGHDTVSWYQQALGQGPQFIFQYYEEEERQRGNFPDRFSGHQFPNYSSELNVNALLLGDSALYLCASSSGTGTNIQYFGAGTRLSVL.

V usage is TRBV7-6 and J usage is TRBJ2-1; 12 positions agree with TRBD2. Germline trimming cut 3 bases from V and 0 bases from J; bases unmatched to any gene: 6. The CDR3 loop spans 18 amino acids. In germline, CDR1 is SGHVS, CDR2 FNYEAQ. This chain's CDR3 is CASSLLAGGPSSYNEQFF. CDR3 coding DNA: TGTGCCAGCAGCTTGCTAGCGGGAGGGCCGAGCTCCTACAATGAGCAGTTCTTC. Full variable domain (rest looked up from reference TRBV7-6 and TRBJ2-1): GAGVSQSPRYKVTKRGQDVALRCDPISGHVSLYWYRQALGQGPEFLTYFNYEAQQDKSGLPNDRFSAERPEGSISTLTIQRTEQRDSAMYRCASSLLAGGPSSYNEQFFGPGTRLTVL.

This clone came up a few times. CDR3 protein: CASSYITGGSYGYTF. For the CDR3, the DNA is TGTGCCAGCAGTTACATTACAGGGGGGTCGTATGGCTACACCTTC. V is TRBV6-5 and J is TRBJ1-2; 8 bases map to TRBD1. The length of the CDR3 is 15 residues. The trim removed 2 bases at V and 5 bases at J, leaving 7 bases unmatched. Germline V gene data show CDR1 as MNHEY and CDR2 as SVGAGI.

CDR3 in DNA: TGTGCCAGCAGCCCCCGGGAGAACTACAATGAGCAGTTCTTC. It encodes CASSPRENYNEQFF. The gene calls are TRBV7-3 and TRBJ2-1; D might be TRBD2 (6 bases). CDR1 and CDR2 (germline): SGHTA, FQGTGA. V shed 5 bases and J shed 3 bases, with 11 bases lying between them. The CDR3 totals 14 residues.

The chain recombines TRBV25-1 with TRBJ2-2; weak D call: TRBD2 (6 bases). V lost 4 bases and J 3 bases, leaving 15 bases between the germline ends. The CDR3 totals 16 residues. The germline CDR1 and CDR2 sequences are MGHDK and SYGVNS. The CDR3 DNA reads TGTGCCAGCAGTGGCCCCGGGGGATGGGACACCGGGGAGCTGTTTTTT. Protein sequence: CASSGPGGWDTGELFF.

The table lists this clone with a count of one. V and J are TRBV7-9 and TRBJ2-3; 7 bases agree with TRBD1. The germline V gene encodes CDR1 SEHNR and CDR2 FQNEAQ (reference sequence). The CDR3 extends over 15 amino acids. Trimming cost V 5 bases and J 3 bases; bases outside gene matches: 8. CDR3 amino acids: CASSRWDSKTDTQYF. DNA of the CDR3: TGTGCCAGCAGCCGATGGGACAGTAAAACAGATACGCAGTATTTT.

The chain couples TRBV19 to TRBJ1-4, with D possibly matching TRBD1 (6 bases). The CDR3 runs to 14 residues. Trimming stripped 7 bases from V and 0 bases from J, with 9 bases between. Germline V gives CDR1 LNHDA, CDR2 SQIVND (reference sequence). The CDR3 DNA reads TGTGCCAGTACCGGACAGCCAACTAATGAAAAACTGTTTTTT. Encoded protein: CASTGQPTNEKLFF.

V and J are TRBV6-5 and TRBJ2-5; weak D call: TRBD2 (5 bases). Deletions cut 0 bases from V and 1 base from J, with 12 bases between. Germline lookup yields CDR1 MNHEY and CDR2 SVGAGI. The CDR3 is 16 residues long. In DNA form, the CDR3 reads TGTGCCAGCAGTTACTCCTACGGGGAGCCCCAAGAGACCCAGTACTTC. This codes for CASSYSYGEPQETQYF.

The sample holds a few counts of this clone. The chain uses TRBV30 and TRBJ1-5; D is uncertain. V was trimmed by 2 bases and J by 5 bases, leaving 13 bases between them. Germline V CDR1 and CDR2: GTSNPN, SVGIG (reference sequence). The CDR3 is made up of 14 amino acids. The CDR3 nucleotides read TGTGCCTGGAGTCGAGGGCAGCGGGATCAGCCCCAGCATTTT. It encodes CAWSRGQRDQPQHF.

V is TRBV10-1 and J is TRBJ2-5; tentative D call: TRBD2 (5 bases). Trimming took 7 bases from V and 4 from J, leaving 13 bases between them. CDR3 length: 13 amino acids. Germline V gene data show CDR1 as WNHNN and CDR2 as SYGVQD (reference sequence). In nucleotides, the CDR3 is TGCGCCAGCACTACCACTAGAAGAGAGACCCAGTACTTC. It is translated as CASTTTRRETQYF.

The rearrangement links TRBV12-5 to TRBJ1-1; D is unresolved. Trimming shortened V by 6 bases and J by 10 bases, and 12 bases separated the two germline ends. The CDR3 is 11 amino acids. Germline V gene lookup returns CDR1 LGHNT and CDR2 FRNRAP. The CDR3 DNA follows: TGTGCTAGTGGCCTCTCTTTCGGAGCTTTCTTT. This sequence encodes CASGLSFGAFF.

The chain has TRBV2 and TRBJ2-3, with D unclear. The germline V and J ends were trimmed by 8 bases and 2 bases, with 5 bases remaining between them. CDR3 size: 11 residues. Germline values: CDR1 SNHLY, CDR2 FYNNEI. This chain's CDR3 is CASSVTDTQYF. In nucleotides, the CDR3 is TGTGCCAGCTCTGTCACAGATACGCAGTATTTT.